One sample yielded the 11 T cell receptor beta chains listed below, sequenced in a study of T cell clonotyping in hematopoietic cell transplantation (dated by TCRdb to about 2021). This sample's time point label indicates: recipient sample about 28 days before transplant, after cytoreduction. Library preparation used the immunoSEQ multiplex PCR assay. TCRdb took over this immuneACCESS table, retaining in-frame rearrangements with V and J assigned. Such tables are incomplete; in checked studies, under half of the missing clones stem from an unresolved V gene, and the remainder is unexplained. This sample gives tens of thousands of clones in total; just over 85% of them show up just once. Under 7% of the sample belongs to the ten largest clones. The sample was peripheral blood mononuclear cells, taken before stem cell transplant. The receptors shown here come from a man in his 60s with biphenotypic leukemia. Some clones in this sample may be carry-over from other donors' samples.

The rearrangement uses TRBV7-2 and TRBJ1-4; unclear D gene. The CDR3 contains 14 residues. Germline V CDR1 and CDR2: SGHTA, FQGNSA. With 0 bases removed from V and 2 bases from J, the gap between germline ends came to 4 bases. CDR3 sequence reads: CASSLARTNEKLFF. The CDR3 DNA sequence: TGTGCCAGCAGCTTAGCCAGGACTAATGAAAAACTGTTTTTT.

As to this clone: Other DNA sequences in this sample translate to the same CDR3. The CDR3 loop reads CASSPSGNTDTQYF. As DNA, the CDR3 is TGTGCCAGCAGTCCCAGCGGGAACACAGATACGCAGTATTTT. The chain joins TRBV7-9 to TRBJ2-3; TRBD2 matches at 7 bases. The CDR3 covers 14 residues. The germline gives CDR1 SEHNR, CDR2 FQNEAQ (reference sequence). J was trimmed by 2 bases and V by 6 bases; bases with no gene match: 5. Combining the CDR3 with reference TRBV7-9 and TRBJ2-3 gives the whole variable domain DTGVSQNPRHKITKRGQNVTFRCDPISEHNRLYWYRQTLGQGPEFLTYFQNEAQLEKSRLLSDRFSAERPKGSFSTLEIQRTEQGDSAMYLCASSPSGNTDTQYFGPGTRLTVL.

The chain has TRBV11-2 and TRBJ1-2, with D perhaps TRBD1 (5 bases). V gave up 5 bases and J gave up 3 bases, with 16 bases separating them. Looked up from germline, CDR1 is SGHAT and CDR2 is FQNNGV. The length of the CDR3 is 15 residues. CDR3 DNA: TGTGCCAGCAGCCCCCCGGGACGCAAGTACTATGGCTACACCTTC. Protein product: CASSPPGRKYYGYTF.

The sample holds one count of this clone. The chain links TRBV7-2 to TRBJ2-7, with D possibly being TRBD1 (6 bases). Germline assignment: CDR1 SGHTA and CDR2 FQGNSA. This CDR3 region has 12 residues. The ends were cut back, 5 bases at V and 5 bases at J, with 10 bases in the middle. CDR3 nucleotides: TGTGCCAGCAGCCTGGGGGCGAACGAGCAGTACTTC. Translation: CASSLGANEQYF.

The V call is TRBV30, the J call TRBJ1-2, with a possible D match to TRBD1 (5 bases). V shed 3 bases and J shed 10 bases, with 18 bases lying between them. Germline V gene lookup returns CDR1 GTSNPN and CDR2 SVGIG (reference sequence). The CDR3 sequence is 13 residues long. For the CDR3, the DNA is TGTGCCTGGAGCGAAAGGGACGGCTGGGTCTACACCTTC. Encoded protein: CAWSERDGWVYTF.

V usage is TRBV7-3 and J usage is TRBJ2-7; D is undetermined. Germline V gives CDR1 SGHTA, CDR2 FQGTGA. Trimming stripped 2 bases from V and 5 bases from J, with 7 bases between. The length of the CDR3 is 12 residues. CDR3: CASSLRFHEQYF. CDR3 DNA sequence: TGTGCCAGCAGCTTACGGTTCCACGAGCAGTACTTC.

J is TRBJ2-3 and V is TRBV19; 10 nucleotides line up with TRBD2. With V trimmed by 8 bases and J by 3 bases, 5 bases remained unmatched. CDR1 is LNHDA, CDR2 SQIVND, per germline (reference sequence). The CDR3 runs 14 residues. The CDR3 DNA reads TGTGCCAGTTCTTCTAGCGGGAGAACAGATACGCAGTATTTT. As protein: CASSSSGRTDTQYF.

The chain carries TRBV25-1 and TRBJ1-5, with D maybe TRBD1 (6 bases). The CDR3 is 15 residues long. CDR1 MGHDK and CDR2 SYGVNS come from the germline V gene. V lost 1 base to trimming and J lost 11 bases, with 18 bases between them. The CDR3 spells CASSEFSGGLEAQHF. The CDR3 bases are TGTGCCAGCAGTGAATTCTCGGGGGGCCTAGAAGCCCAGCATTTT.

This clone was found a few times. V usage is TRBV19 and J usage is TRBJ2-7, with 12 bases lining up with TRBD1. Germline V gene lookup returns CDR1 LNHDA and CDR2 SQIVND (reference sequence). The CDR3 length is 15 residues. The V segment lost 3 bases and the J segment 6 bases; nucleotides outside the gene matches: 6. The CDR3 sequence: CASSIGDRGLPEQYF. CDR3 nucleotides: TGTGCCAGTAGTATTGGGGACAGGGGGCTTCCCGAGCAGTACTTC.

This chain joins TRBV9 and TRBJ2-3; D not resolved. V was clipped by 7 bases and J by 2 bases, with 11 bases between them. This CDR3 contains 13 residues. The germline V gene encodes CDR1 SGDLS and CDR2 YYNGEE. DNA for the CDR3: TGTGCCAGCGCACGACTGACCACAGATACGCAGTATTTT. It encodes CASARLTTDTQYF.

The chain recombines TRBV4-1 with TRBJ1-2; the D is unclear. The CDR3 loop spans 13 amino acids. Trimming pared 0 bases from V and 8 bases from J, leaving 10 bases between. The germline CDR1 and CDR2 sequences are MGHRA and YSYEKL. The CDR3, as DNA: TGCGCCAGCAGCCAAGAGGCCGGTTACGGCTACACCTTC. Translated, it gives CASSQEAGYGYTF.